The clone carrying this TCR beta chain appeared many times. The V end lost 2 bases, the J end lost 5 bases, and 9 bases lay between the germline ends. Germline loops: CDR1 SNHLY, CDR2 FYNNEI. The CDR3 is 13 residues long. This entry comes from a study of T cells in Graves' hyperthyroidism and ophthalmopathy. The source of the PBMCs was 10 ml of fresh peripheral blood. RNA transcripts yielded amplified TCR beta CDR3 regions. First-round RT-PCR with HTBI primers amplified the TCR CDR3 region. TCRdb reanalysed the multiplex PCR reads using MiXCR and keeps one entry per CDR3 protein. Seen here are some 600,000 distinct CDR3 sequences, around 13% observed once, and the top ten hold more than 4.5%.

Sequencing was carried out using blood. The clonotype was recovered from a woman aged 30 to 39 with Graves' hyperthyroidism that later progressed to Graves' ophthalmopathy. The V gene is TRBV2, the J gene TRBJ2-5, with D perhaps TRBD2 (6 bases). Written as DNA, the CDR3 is TGTGCCAGCAGTGAACGACGGGGGGAGACCCAGTACTTC. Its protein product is CASSERRGETQYF.